These T cell receptor beta chains were read from a single sample in a study of cytomegalovirus exposure and HLA in healthy donors. Here immunoSEQ multiplex PCR was the method, and the copy in TCRdb shows in-frame clones only, minus some. The sample lists tens of thousands of clones, 80% seen once, with about 6.3% in the top ten. The source material was PBMCs. These receptors were collected from a male donor in good health and CMV-seronegative. CDR3s include the opening cysteine and the closing phenylalanine or tryptophan. The D gene is left open where the match is weak. Only some rows state a clone size, as once, few, many or a class for expanded clones.

clone size: NA; J gene: TRBJ2-1; V gene: TRBV2; D gene: NA; CDR3 protein: CASNAAESEQFF; CDR3 DNA: TGTGCCAGCAACGCGGCCGAGAGTGAGCAGTTCTTC
clone size: NA; J gene: TRBJ2-7; V gene: TRBV7-9; D gene: TRBD1; CDR3 protein: CASSGGDSGSYEQYF; CDR3 DNA: TGTGCCAGCAGCGGTGGGGACAGTGGATCCTACGAGCAGTACTTC
clone size: NA; J gene: TRBJ1-1; V gene: TRBV6-5; D gene: NA; CDR3 protein: CASTWTGLSGTEAFF; CDR3 DNA: TGTGCCAGCACCTGGACGGGACTGTCGGGCACTGAAGCTTTCTTT
clone size: once; J gene: TRBJ2-1; V gene: TRBV5-1; D gene: TRBD2; CDR3 protein: CASRGTRGGAREQFF; CDR3 DNA: TGCGCCAGCAGAGGGACTAGAGGGGGTGCGCGGGAGCAGTTCTTC
clone size: few; J gene: TRBJ2-3; V gene: TRBV5-1; D gene: NA; CDR3 protein: CASSLTSGTDTQYF; CDR3 DNA: TGCGCCAGCAGCTTAACTAGTGGCACAGATACGCAGTATTTT
clone size: NA; J gene: TRBJ2-5; V gene: TRBV9; D gene: TRBD2; CDR3 protein: CASSVDSGGEETQYF; CDR3 DNA: TGTGCCAGCAGCGTAGATAGCGGGGGGGAAGAGACCCAGTACTTC
clone size: NA; J gene: TRBJ1-1; V gene: TRBV30; D gene: NA; CDR3 protein: CAWDNSFNTEAFF; CDR3 DNA: TGTGCCTGGGACAACAGCTTTAACACTGAAGCTTTCTTT
clone size: NA; J gene: TRBJ1-1; V gene: TRBV6-6; D gene: TRBD1; CDR3 protein: CASSPPGQVEAFF; CDR3 DNA: TGTGCCAGCAGCCCCCCCGGACAGGTAGAAGCTTTCTTT
clone size: NA; J gene: TRBJ2-7; V gene: TRBV25-1; D gene: TRBD1; CDR3 protein: CASLGQVESYEQYF; CDR3 DNA: TGTGCCAGCCTCGGACAGGTGGAATCCTACGAGCAGTACTTC
clone size: NA; J gene: TRBJ1-5; V gene: TRBV6-4; D gene: NA; CDR3 protein: CASSDSAGEPPQHF; CDR3 DNA: TGTGCCAGCAGTGATAGCGCAGGGGAGCCGCCCCAGCATTTT
clone size: NA; J gene: TRBJ2-1; V gene: TRBV9; D gene: NA; CDR3 protein: CASSPSNSGLQQFF; CDR3 DNA: TGTGCCAGCAGCCCCAGTAATAGCGGCCTTCAGCAGTTCTTC
clone size: few; J gene: TRBJ2-1; V gene: TRBV4-2; D gene: NA; CDR3 protein: CASSQNLATSYNEQFF; CDR3 DNA: TGTGCCAGCAGCCAAAACCTAGCGACGTCCTACAATGAGCAGTTCTTC
clone size: NA; J gene: TRBJ1-1; V gene: TRBV15; D gene: TRBD1; CDR3 protein: CATSRDGTGDTEAFF; CDR3 DNA: TGTGCCACCAGCAGAGACGGGACAGGGGACACTGAAGCTTTCTTT
clone size: NA; J gene: TRBJ1-5; V gene: TRBV29-1; D gene: TRBD1; CDR3 protein: CSVAGQGNSNQPQHF; CDR3 DNA: TGCAGCGTTGCGGGACAGGGTAATAGCAATCAGCCCCAGCATTTT
clone size: NA; J gene: TRBJ1-5; V gene: TRBV30; D gene: NA; CDR3 protein: CAWSGAPVDQPQHF; CDR3 DNA: TGTGCCTGGAGTGGGGCCCCGGTGGATCAGCCCCAGCATTTT
clone size: NA; J gene: TRBJ2-2; V gene: TRBV5-1; D gene: TRBD1; CDR3 protein: CASSLPGTGRTGELFF; CDR3 DNA: TGCGCCAGCAGCTTGCCCGGGACAGGGAGGACCGGGGAGCTGTTTTTT